One sample yielded the 32 T cell receptor beta chains listed below, sequenced in a study of metastatic and nonmetastatic thyroid tumors. Patients had received no treatment of any kind before thyroid surgery. TCRdb re-called the PCR reads with MiXCR. The sample includes roughly 48,000 clones, approximately 19% of them seen just once. Input material: blood. The receptor set was obtained from a female donor with papillary thyroid cancer or a benign thyroid nodule (not recorded which). Some clones in this sample may be carry-over from other donors' samples.

The rearrangement uses TRBV30 and TRBJ1-5; TRBD1 matches 7 bases. The CDR3 length is 14 residues. Germline V CDR1 and CDR2: GTSNPN, SVGIG (reference sequence). V was clipped by 5 bases and J by 1 base; unmatched bases: 5. This chain's CDR3 is CAWQTGTSNQPQHF. In DNA form, the CDR3 reads TGTGCCTGGCAGACAGGGACGAGCAATCAGCCCCAGCATTTT.

This clone was seen repeatedly, ten times or more. CDR3 sequence: CATSDLTGGLSPLHF. As DNA, the CDR3 is TGTGCCACCAGTGATTTGACGGGGGGCCTTTCACCCCTCCACTTT. The chain links TRBV24-1 to TRBJ1-6; maybe TRBD1 (6 bases). The CDR3 extends over 15 amino acids. Germline CDR1 and CDR2: KGHDR and SFDVKD. Trimming removed 0 bases at V and 9 bases at J, with 11 bases between.

This clone was seen many times. The chain is built from TRBV6-4 and TRBJ1-1, with D perhaps matching TRBD1 (5 bases). The CDR3 is 13 amino acids. The V and J ends lost 5 bases and 6 bases respectively, with 13 bases between them. CDR1 is MRHNA and CDR2 is SNTAGT in the germline V gene. CDR3 in amino acids: CASSNTQGSEAFF. DNA for the CDR3: TGTGCCAGCAGTAATACTCAGGGCTCTGAAGCTTTCTTT.

This clone has at least ten counts. The chain recombines TRBV29-1 with TRBJ2-5; D gene unclear. The V end was cut by 4 bases, the J end by 1 base, with 16 bases between. Germline V gene data show CDR1 as SQVTM and CDR2 as ANQGSEA. This CDR3 is 15 amino acids long. The CDR3 spells CSVGRVIGAQETQYF. DNA for the CDR3: TGCAGCGTTGGCCGAGTGATAGGTGCCCAAGAGACCCAGTACTTC.

This clone occurred many times. The chain links TRBV7-2 to TRBJ2-1; D is unresolved. V was cut by 5 bases and J by 8 bases, with 10 bases left in between. The length of the CDR3 is 12 residues. In germline, CDR1 is SGHTA, CDR2 FQGNSA. The CDR3 DNA reads TGTGCCAGCAGCCCCTTTCGAGATGAGCAGTTCTTC. It codes for CASSPFRDEQFF.

This rearrangement joins TRBV2 to TRBJ1-1; D gene unclear. The CDR3 sequence is 14 residues long. The germline V gene encodes CDR1 SNHLY and CDR2 FYNNEI. V was cut by 7 bases and J by 3 bases, with 15 bases left in between. CDR3 sequence: CASTYERRDTEAFF. CDR3 bases: TGTGCCAGCACATACGAAAGGAGGGACACTGAAGCTTTCTTT.

This clone came up a few times. V gene TRBV6-1 combines with J gene TRBJ1-2, with TRBD1 as a possible D gene (5 bases). Germline CDR1 and CDR2: MNHNS and SASEGT. V was cut by 2 bases and J by 2 bases, with 15 bases left in between. The CDR3 is 16 residues long. This CDR3 is CASSEKVGEGNYGYTF. The CDR3 nucleotides are TGTGCCAGCAGTGAAAAGGTGGGGGAGGGGAACTATGGCTACACCTTC.

This clone was detected a few times. This chain uses TRBV28 with TRBJ2-7, with unresolved D. Germline CDR1 MDHEN, CDR2 SYDVKM. The V end lost 8 bases, the J end lost 2 bases, and 13 bases lay between the germline ends. The CDR3 is 13 amino acids. The CDR3 sequence is CASGLLGTYEQYF. Here the CDR3 DNA reads TGTGCCAGCGGTCTATTGGGTACCTACGAGCAGTACTTC.

This clone was found many times. The V and J genes are TRBV28 and TRBJ1-5, with D possibly matching TRBD1 (6 bases). The CDR3 runs to 16 residues. In germline, CDR1 is MDHEN, CDR2 SYDVKM. V lost 5 bases to trimming and J lost 1 base, with 15 bases between them. The CDR3 bases are TGTGCCAGCAGTGCTGCCCAGGGGATAAGCAATCAGCCCCAGCATTTT. Amino acid sequence: CASSAAQGISNQPQHF.

The chain combines TRBV30 with TRBJ1-1; D is unresolved. Germline loops: CDR1 GTSNPN, CDR2 SVGIG (reference sequence). The CDR3 extends over 14 amino acids. Trimming pared 0 bases from V and 3 bases from J, leaving 11 bases between. CDR3 nucleotide sequence: TGTGCCTGGAGTGTTACACAAGGATACACTGAAGCTTTCTTT. It specifies CAWSVTQGYTEAFF.

Many counts were recorded for this clone. V and J are TRBV9 and TRBJ2-3, with D hard to call. Between the trimmed V and J ends, which lost 3 bases and 0 bases, there was a span of 5 bases. CDR1 is SGDLS and CDR2 is YYNGEE in the germline V gene. This CDR3 comprises 13 residues. The CDR3 is CASSANSTDTQYF. The CDR3 DNA reads as TGTGCCAGCAGCGCCAATAGCACAGATACGCAGTATTTT.

The sample holds many counts of this clone. CDR3 region: CASKSQANTGELFF. CDR3 bases: TGTGCCAGTAAATCCCAGGCGAACACCGGGGAGCTGTTTTTT. V gene TRBV19 combines with J gene TRBJ2-2; the D is unclear. The V gene lost 7 bases and the J gene lost 0 bases, with 9 bases spanning the gap. In germline, CDR1 is LNHDA, CDR2 SQIVND (reference sequence). The CDR3 extends over 14 amino acids.

The sample holds many counts of this clone. The CDR3 nucleotides are TGTGCCTGGAGTATCCCGGGAGTCTATGGCTACACCTTC. Protein sequence: CAWSIPGVYGYTF. The genes are TRBV30 and TRBJ1-2; D is uncertain. V was shortened by 2 bases and J by 4 bases, with 11 bases between the two germline ends. In germline, CDR1 is GTSNPN, CDR2 SVGIG (reference sequence). This CDR3 is 13 amino acids long.

This clone was recorded many times. The chain carries TRBV9 and TRBJ2-5, with D unclear. V was pared by 2 bases and J by 0 bases, with 2 bases between. CDR3 length: 12 amino acids. Germline-derived CDR1 and CDR2 are SGDLS and YYNGEE. The CDR3 reads CASSVNQETQYF. As DNA, the CDR3 is TGTGCCAGCAGCGTTAACCAAGAGACCCAGTACTTC.

This clone was counted at least ten times. This chain joins TRBV4-2 and TRBJ2-7; 8 bases line up with TRBD1. The CDR3 is 15 amino acids. Germline V CDR1 and CDR2: LGHNA, YNFKEQ. Trimming at V came to 1 base and at J to 3 bases, leaving 5 bases not matched to a gene. The CDR3 DNA reads TGTGCCAGCAGCCAAGCGACAGGGGTCGGCTACGAGCAGTACTTC. Protein sequence: CASSQATGVGYEQYF.

This clone was seen more than once but under ten times. This may be a read error, as it is one base from a much larger clone. Different DNA sequences within this sample yield the same CDR3. V gene TRBV7-9 combines with J gene TRBJ2-5; 8 bases match TRBD2. CDR1 is SEHNR, CDR2 FQNEAQ, per germline (reference sequence). This CDR3 has 17 residues. The CDR3 DNA sequence: TGCGCCAGCAGCCCTTTCGCGGGAGCGGGAGTTCAAGAGACCCAGTACTTC. It yields the protein CASSPFAGAGVQETQYF.

This clone was counted a few times. V gene TRBV25-1 combines with J gene TRBJ2-6; D may correspond to TRBD1 or TRBD2 (5 bases each). Trimming stripped 5 bases from V and 1 base from J, with 15 bases between. The CDR3 sequence is 17 residues long. Per germline, CDR1 MGHDK and CDR2 SYGVNS. The CDR3 DNA reads as TGTGCCAGCAGTCGAGGGGTGGCGCTGTCTGGGGCCAACGTCCTGACTTTC. Translated: CASSRGVALSGANVLTF.

This clone was observed many times. The rearrangement links TRBV5-1 to TRBJ2-7, with 9 bases fitting TRBD2. V shed 3 bases and J 0 bases; nucleotides not matched to a gene: 7. The V gene's germline CDR1 is SGHRS and CDR2 YFSETQ. The CDR3 spans 16 residues. The CDR3 loop reads CASSSSSGMNSYEQYF. The CDR3 coding sequence is TGCGCCAGCAGCTCCTCTAGCGGGATGAACTCCTACGAGCAGTACTTC.

At least ten counts were recorded for this clone. This chain connects TRBV11-3 to TRBJ2-2; D is unresolved. CDR3 length: 13 residues. V gave up 1 base and J gave up 8 bases, with 8 bases separating them. From germline, CDR1 is SGHNT and CDR2 YENEEA. CDR3 in DNA: TGTGCCAGCAGCTTAGGGATTTTGGGGGAGCTGTTTTTT. Residues: CASSLGILGELFF.

V usage is TRBV20-1 and J usage is TRBJ2-7, with unresolved D. Looked up from germline, CDR1 is DFQATT and CDR2 is SNEGSKA (reference sequence). The CDR3 consists of 11 residues. The germline V and J ends were trimmed by 5 bases and 6 bases, with 11 bases remaining between them. Here the CDR3 reads CSASISAEQYF. The CDR3 DNA reads as TGCAGTGCTTCCATATCAGCCGAGCAGTACTTC.

This clone was observed at least ten times. This chain joins TRBV6-5 and TRBJ1-2; D may be TRBD1 (6 bases). The V and J ends lost 4 bases and 1 base respectively, with 13 bases between them. The CDR3 spans 15 residues. Germline loops: CDR1 MNHEY, CDR2 SVGAGI. The CDR3 DNA reads as TGTGCCAGCAGTTCTCGGGGGCTGTATAACTATGGCTACACCTTC. Its protein is CASSSRGLYNYGYTF.

The rearrangement joins TRBV6-5 to TRBJ1-2; D uncertain. The CDR3 extends over 12 amino acids. V was shortened by 10 bases and J by 0 bases, with 9 bases between the two germline ends. Germline V CDR1 and CDR2: MNHEY, SVGAGI. CDR3 sequence: CAITSSNYGYTF. CDR3 DNA: TGTGCCATCACTTCATCTAACTATGGCTACACCTTC.

This clone was observed many times. The V gene is TRBV20-1, the J gene TRBJ1-1, with unresolved D. V lost 3 bases to trimming and J lost 6 bases, with 11 bases between them. This CDR3 spans 12 amino acids. The germline gives CDR1 DFQATT, CDR2 SNEGSKA (reference sequence). CDR3 protein: CSARDSPPEAFF. CDR3 coding DNA: TGCAGTGCTAGGGATTCACCTCCTGAAGCTTTCTTT.

The rearrangement links TRBV28 to TRBJ1-4; 7 bases line up with TRBD1. CDR3 length: 15 residues. Germline V gene lookup returns CDR1 MDHEN and CDR2 SYDVKM. With 5 bases clipped from V and 3 bases from J, the junction kept 6 bases outside the gene matches. CDR3 in amino acids: CASSQTGISNEKLFF. For the CDR3, the DNA is TGTGCCAGCAGTCAGACAGGGATCTCTAATGAAAAACTGTTTTTT.

Concerning this clone itself: At one end, the junction sequence differs from germline, possibly due to a read error. This chain joins TRBV15 and TRBJ2-1, with D maybe TRBD2 (5 bases). Germline CDR1 LNHNV, CDR2 YYDKDF (reference sequence). This CDR3 has 13 residues. DNA of the CDR3: TGTGCCACGAGCAGAGATGACGGGATGGTGCAGTTCTTC. It is translated as CATSRDDGMVQFF.

This clone was counted at least ten times. The chain carries TRBV4-1 and TRBJ1-5; TRBD1 might be the D (6 bases). The CDR3 totals 14 residues. Trimming removed 2 bases from V and 8 bases from J, with 13 bases in between. Germline CDR1 reads MGHRA; CDR2 reads YSYEKL. CDR3 sequence: CASSQKGGQEPQHF. Here the CDR3 DNA reads TGCGCCAGCAGCCAAAAGGGGGGCCAGGAGCCCCAGCATTTT.

Turning to this clone: The junction does not match germline at one end; this may be a read error. V is TRBV20-1 and J is TRBJ2-7; 8 positions match TRBD2. CDR1 is DFQATT, CDR2 SNEGSKA, per germline (reference sequence). The CDR3 contains 15 residues. Here the CDR3 reads CSARETSGLSYEKYF. In DNA, the CDR3 is TGCAGTGCTAGAGAAACTAGCGGCCTGTCCTACGAGAAGTACTTC.

The chain links TRBV5-1 to TRBJ2-1; 8 nucleotides align to TRBD2. The V gene's germline CDR1 is SGHRS and CDR2 YFSETQ. This CDR3 has 15 amino acids. Trimming cost V 0 bases and J 4 bases; bases outside gene matches: 3. The CDR3 sequence is CASSLVTSGYNEQFF. In DNA form, the CDR3 reads TGCGCCAGCAGCTTGGTAACTAGCGGTTACAATGAGCAGTTCTTC.

In its sample, this clone was seen a few times. The chain joins TRBV28 to TRBJ2-1; 7 bases are a match to TRBD2. From germline, CDR1 is MDHEN and CDR2 SYDVKM. This CDR3 is built from 16 residues. V trimming: 7 bases; J trimming: 9 bases; junction bases outside the gene matches: 18. This CDR3 reads CASIPWSGVEDGEQFF. In DNA form, the CDR3 reads TGTGCCAGCATCCCATGGAGCGGGGTAGAGGATGGTGAGCAGTTCTTC.

This rearrangement joins TRBV20-1 to TRBJ2-2, with TRBD2 as a possible D gene (6 bases). Germline V gene data show CDR1 as DFQATT and CDR2 as SNEGSKA (reference sequence). The CDR3 sequence is 15 residues long. The germline V and J ends were trimmed by 3 bases and 8 bases, with 19 bases remaining between them. The CDR3 protein is CSARDRTMGWGELFF. CDR3 bases: TGCAGTGCTAGGGATCGGACTATGGGGTGGGGGGAGCTGTTTTTT.

At least ten counts were recorded for this clone. The gene calls are TRBV7-9 and TRBJ2-7; D unresolved. The germline V and J ends were trimmed by 7 bases and 3 bases, with 13 bases remaining between them. CDR1 is SEHNR, CDR2 FQNEAQ, per germline (reference sequence). This CDR3 comprises 13 residues. As DNA, the CDR3 is TGTGCCAGCATCCCCACCGGCCACTACGAGCAGTACTTC. This gives the protein CASIPTGHYEQYF.

There are many counts of this clone. V and J are TRBV7-2 and TRBJ2-1, with 9 bases identical to TRBD2. V lost 3 bases to trimming and J lost 8 bases; unmatched junction nucleotides: 5. CDR1 SGHTA and CDR2 FQGNSA come from the germline V gene. The CDR3 is made up of 14 amino acids. CDR3 DNA sequence: TGTGCCAGCAGCTTTCGCGGGAGGGCCGATGAGCAGTTCTTC. As protein: CASSFRGRADEQFF.